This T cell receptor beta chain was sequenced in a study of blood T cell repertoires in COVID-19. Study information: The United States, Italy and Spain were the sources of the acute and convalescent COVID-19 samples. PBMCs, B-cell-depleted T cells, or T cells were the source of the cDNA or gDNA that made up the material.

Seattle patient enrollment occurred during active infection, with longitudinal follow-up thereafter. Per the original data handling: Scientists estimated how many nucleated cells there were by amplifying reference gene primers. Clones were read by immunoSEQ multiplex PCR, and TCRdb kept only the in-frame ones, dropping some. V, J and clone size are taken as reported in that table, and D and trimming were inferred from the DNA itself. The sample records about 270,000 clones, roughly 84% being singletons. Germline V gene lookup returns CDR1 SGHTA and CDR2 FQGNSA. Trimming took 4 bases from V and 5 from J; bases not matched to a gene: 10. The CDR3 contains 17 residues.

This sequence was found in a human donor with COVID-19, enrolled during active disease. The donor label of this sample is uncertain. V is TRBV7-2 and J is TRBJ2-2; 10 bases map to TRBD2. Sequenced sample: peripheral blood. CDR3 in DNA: TGTGCCAGCAGCTCCTACCGTCAGACTAGCGGGACCGGGGAGCTGTTTTTT. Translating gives CASSSYRQTSGTGELFF.